This TCR beta chain was found in a study of OX40 agonist ivuxolimab in advanced cancers. This CDR3 has 14 residues. Per the germline V gene, CDR1 is SGHVS and CDR2 is FQNEAQ. Trimming removed 5 bases at V and 4 bases at J, with 12 bases between. This clone appeared a few times. This table comes from immunoSEQ multiplex PCR, and its TCRdb copy is limited to in-frame clones, with some not included. The table lists about 70,000 clones, 81% of them singletons. This specimen was CD4+ or CD8+ T cells sorted from blood, taken in a trial of the OX40 agonist ivuxolimab. The sequence was obtained from an adult with an advanced solid tumor such as melanoma, head and neck, liver or kidney cancer. This rearrangement joins TRBV7-8 to TRBJ1-5, with D perhaps matching TRBD1 (6 bases). CDR3 in amino acids: CASSPGTPNQPQHF. For the CDR3, the DNA is TGTGCCAGCAGCCCTGGGACACCTAATCAGCCCCAGCATTTT.